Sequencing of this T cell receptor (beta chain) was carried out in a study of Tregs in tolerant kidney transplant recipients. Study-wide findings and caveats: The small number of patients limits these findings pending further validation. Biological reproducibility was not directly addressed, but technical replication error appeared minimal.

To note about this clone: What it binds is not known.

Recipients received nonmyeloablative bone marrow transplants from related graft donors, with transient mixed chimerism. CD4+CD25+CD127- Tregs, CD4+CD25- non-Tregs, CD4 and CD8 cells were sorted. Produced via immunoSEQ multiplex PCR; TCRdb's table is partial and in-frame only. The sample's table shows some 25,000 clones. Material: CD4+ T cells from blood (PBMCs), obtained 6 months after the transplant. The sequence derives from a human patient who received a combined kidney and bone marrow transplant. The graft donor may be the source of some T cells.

This CDR3 reads CASSLIRADSGNTIYF. CDR3 DNA, as far as it was read: TGTGCCAGCAGCTTAATAAGAGCTGATTCTGGAAACACC. The chain links TRBV7-6 to TRBJ1-3; no clear D. Sequencing ends 3 residues short of the CDR3 end; the germline J gene provides the rest. Germline loops: CDR1 SGHVS, CDR2 FNYEAQ. CDR3 length: 16 residues. V was trimmed by 2 bases and J by 1 base, leaving 12 bases between them. Variable domain in full (rest from reference TRBV7-6 and TRBJ1-3): GAGVSQSPRYKVTKRGQDVALRCDPISGHVSLYWYRQALGQGPEFLTYFNYEAQQDKSGLPNDRFSAERPEGSISTLTIQRTEQRDSAMYRCASSLIRADSGNTIYFGEGSWLTVV.